This entry lists 27 T cell receptor beta chains sequenced from one sample in a study of OX40 agonist ivuxolimab in advanced cancers. Sequencing was performed with immunoSEQ multiplex PCR; in TCRdb, only in-frame clones are kept and a portion is missing. The sample consists of fewer than 35,000 clones, about four fifths of them appearing once. The specimen was CD4+ or CD8+ T cells sorted from blood, collected in a trial of the OX40 agonist ivuxolimab. The receptors were sampled from an adult with an advanced solid tumor such as melanoma, head and neck, liver or kidney cancer.

This clone was recorded once. The genes are TRBV6-5 and TRBJ1-1; tentatively, D is TRBD1 (5 bases). The CDR3 loop spans 15 amino acids. The germline V and J ends were trimmed by 1 base and 2 bases, with 11 bases remaining between them. Germline CDR1 and CDR2: MNHEY and SVGAGI. The CDR3 DNA is TGTGCCAGCAGTTACTATGGGAGGGGAAACACTGAAGCTTTCTTT. Protein sequence: CASSYYGRGNTEAFF.

The chain employs TRBV9 and TRBJ2-1; 9 bases match TRBD2. With V trimmed by 0 bases and J by 6 bases, 7 bases remained unmatched. Germline lookup yields CDR1 SGDLS and CDR2 YYNGEE. The CDR3 spans 16 residues. The CDR3: CASSVGGGRGPNEQFF. DNA of the CDR3: TGTGCCAGCAGCGTAGGGGGCGGGAGGGGGCCCAATGAGCAGTTCTTC.

This sequence joins TRBV5-6 and TRBJ1-2; D unresolved. There are 14 residues in the CDR3. CDR1 and CDR2 (germline): SGHDT, YYEEEE. V was trimmed by 6 bases and J by 2 bases, leaving 14 bases between them. Here the CDR3 reads CASNLWASNYGYTF. The DNA of the CDR3 is TGTGCCAGCAACTTATGGGCCTCGAACTATGGCTACACCTTC.

The chain combines TRBV9 with TRBJ1-1; TRBD1 is a possible D gene (5 bases). Trimming shortened V by 3 bases and J by 2 bases, and 20 bases separated the two germline ends. Germline loops: CDR1 SGDLS, CDR2 YYNGEE. The length of the CDR3 is 17 residues. The CDR3, as DNA: TGTGCCAGCAGCGCTCAGGGCAACCGTCTACTTAACACTGAAGCTTTCTTT. Translated, it gives CASSAQGNRLLNTEAFF.

V and J are TRBV2 and TRBJ2-1; D perhaps matches TRBD2 (7 bases). Deletions cut 4 bases from V and 14 bases from J, with 15 bases between. CDR1 and CDR2 (germline): SNHLY, FYNNEI. This CDR3 comprises 12 residues. The CDR3 spells CASSGGGRVKFF. As DNA, the CDR3 is TGTGCCAGCAGTGGGGGGGGCAGGGTCAAGTTCTTC.

J is TRBJ1-2 and V is TRBV28; TRBD1 matches 7 bases. Germline CDR1 MDHEN, CDR2 SYDVKM. There are 15 residues in the CDR3. Trimming at V came to 1 base and at J to 5 bases, leaving 7 bases not matched to a gene. This chain's CDR3 is CASSLFGTVKYGYTF. The CDR3 nucleotides are TGTGCCAGCAGTTTATTTGGGACAGTAAAATATGGCTACACCTTC.

Comment on this clone: Other DNA sequences in the same sample also yield this CDR3. This chain links TRBV5-4 with TRBJ2-7; TRBD1 aligns across 8 bases. V lost 2 bases to trimming and J lost 4 bases; unmatched junction nucleotides: 8. This CDR3 region has 15 residues. Germline V CDR1 and CDR2: SGHNT, YYREEE (reference sequence). CDR3 nucleotide sequence: TGTGCCAGCAGCTTACCAGGACAGGGTCGGTACGAGCAGTACTTC. It specifies CASSLPGQGRYEQYF.

About this clone: The germline gene is not matched at one end of the junction; a read error may be the cause. The chain has TRBV6-5 and TRBJ2-7, with 7 bases fitting TRBD2. CDR1 and CDR2 from the germline V gene are MNHEY and SVGAGI. This CDR3 spans 10 amino acids. In nucleotides, the CDR3 is TGTGCCAGCAGCCAAGGGAGGGTTACCTTC. Encoded protein: CASSQGRVTF.

The rearrangement joins TRBV4-3 to TRBJ1-1; perhaps TRBD1 as D (5 bases). The germline CDR1 and CDR2 sequences are LGHNA and YSLEER. CDR3 size: 16 residues. V gave up 0 bases and J gave up 0 bases, with 11 bases separating them. CDR3 nucleotide sequence: TGCGCCAGCAGCCAAGATAGAGCAGGGATGAACACTGAAGCTTTCTTT. Translation gives CASSQDRAGMNTEAFF.

The J gene is TRBJ1-3, the V gene TRBV11-2; D unclear. Germline V gives CDR1 SGHAT, CDR2 FQNNGV. V was trimmed by 5 bases and J by 3 bases, leaving 8 bases between them. The CDR3 consists of 13 residues. CDR3 region: CASSTSDGNTIYF. The DNA for the CDR3 is TGTGCCAGCAGCACCAGCGATGGAAACACCATATATTTT.

The V and J genes are TRBV19 and TRBJ2-2; weak D call: TRBD1 (7 bases). Germline-derived CDR1 and CDR2 are LNHDA and SQIVND (reference sequence). Trimming took off 7 bases at V and 6 bases at J, with 21 bases between the two ends. The CDR3 is 16 residues long. CDR3: CASTVQAGQRAGELFF. Written as DNA, the CDR3 is TGTGCCAGTACCGTCCAGGCGGGACAGAGGGCCGGGGAGCTGTTTTTT.

V is TRBV28 and J is TRBJ2-2, with 10 bases lining up with TRBD2. This CDR3 is built from 14 residues. Germline loops: CDR1 MDHEN, CDR2 SYDVKM. V dropped 10 bases and J dropped 3; count of bases not matched to a gene: 5. The CDR3 here is CATLSGGYTGELFF. For the CDR3, the DNA is TGTGCCACCCTTAGCGGGGGGTACACCGGGGAGCTGTTTTTT. The full variable domain, in which reference TRBV28 and TRBJ2-2 provide the parts outside the CDR3, is DVKVTQSSRYLVKRTGEKVFLECVQDMDHENMFWYRQDPGLGLRLIYFSYDVKMKEKGDIPEGYSVSREKKERFSLILESASTNQTSMYLCATLSGGYTGELFFGEGSRLTVL.

This sequence joins TRBV6-5 and TRBJ1-4, with D hard to call. V gave up 6 bases and J gave up 8 bases, with 13 bases separating them. The germline V gene encodes CDR1 MNHEY and CDR2 SVGAGI. There are 13 residues in the CDR3. CDR3 amino acids: CASSRAPAEKLFF. CDR3 nucleotide sequence: TGTGCCAGCAGCCGGGCCCCGGCCGAAAAACTGTTTTTT.

With respect to this clone: Germline is not matched at one junction end, which may reflect a read error. The chain links TRBV7-7 to TRBJ2-2; no reliable D call. CDR3 length: 13 amino acids. CDR1 is SSHAT and CDR2 is FNYEAQ in the germline V gene (reference sequence). This chain's CDR3 is CASSAARSGELFF. CDR3 DNA: TGTGCTAGCAGCGCGGCCCGGTCCGGGGAGCTGTTTTTT.

This clone was observed a handful of times. V is TRBV30 and J is TRBJ1-5; D is unresolved. Germline V gene lookup returns CDR1 GTSNPN and CDR2 SVGIG (reference sequence). CDR3 size: 13 residues. V lost 1 base, J lost 4 bases, and 8 bases lay in between. CDR3 coding DNA: TGTGCCTGGAGTGAGGGTCCTAATCAGCCCCAGCATTTT. It specifies CAWSEGPNQPQHF.

The V and J genes are TRBV27 and TRBJ2-2, with a possible D match to TRBD2 (8 bases). Germline CDR1 is MNHEY and CDR2 is SMNVEV (reference sequence). The CDR3 is 15 residues long. Trimming cost V 5 bases and J 6 bases, with 16 bases left between them. The CDR3 nucleotides are TGTGCCAGCAGTCTACAGGGGACTAGTCCCGGGGAGCTGTTTTTT. It codes for CASSLQGTSPGELFF.

This CDR3 is CASSQDGTVNQPQHF. CDR3 nucleotides: TGCGCCAGCAGCCAAGATGGTACGGTAAATCAGCCCCAGCATTTT. The V and J genes are TRBV4-3 and TRBJ1-5; D remains ambiguous. Germline V CDR1 and CDR2: LGHNA, YSLEER. V shed 0 bases and J shed 4 bases, with 10 bases lying between them. This CDR3 spans 15 amino acids.

The chain combines TRBV6-1 with TRBJ2-7, with D hard to call. Trimming pared 5 bases from V and 2 bases from J, leaving 7 bases between. Germline-derived CDR1 and CDR2 are MNHNS and SASEGT. The CDR3 consists of 12 residues. Here the CDR3 reads CASSPATYEQYF. CDR3 sequence (DNA): TGTGCCAGCAGTCCCGCGACCTACGAGCAGTACTTC.

The chain uses TRBV2 and TRBJ2-2; D remains ambiguous. This CDR3 region has 14 residues. Germline V gene lookup returns CDR1 SNHLY and CDR2 FYNNEI. The V end was cut by 4 bases, the J end by 2 bases, with 8 bases between. Here the CDR3 reads CASSVQANTGELFF. The CDR3 DNA reads TGTGCCAGCAGTGTTCAGGCAAACACCGGGGAGCTGTTTTTT.

J is TRBJ2-3 and V is TRBV15, with 7 bases matching TRBD2. Germline V CDR1 and CDR2: LNHNV, YYDKDF (reference sequence). This CDR3 comprises 15 residues. The V gene end was trimmed by 6 bases and the J gene end by 0 bases; junction bases not matched to a gene: 6. CDR3 sequence reads: CATRGGSSSTDTQYF. In DNA form, the CDR3 reads TGTGCCACCAGGGGGGGGTCCTCTAGCACAGATACGCAGTATTTT.

This rearrangement joins TRBV11-2 to TRBJ2-3; a possible D gene is TRBD1 (6 bases). Germline lookup yields CDR1 SGHAT and CDR2 FQNNGV. This CDR3 has 14 amino acids. The V and J ends lost 4 bases and 5 bases respectively, with 13 bases between them. CDR3: CASSYGPTGDTQYF. Here the CDR3 DNA reads TGTGCCAGCAGCTACGGGCCGACAGGAGATACGCAGTATTTT.

The chain uses TRBV30 and TRBJ2-3; D might be TRBD2 (5 bases). The CDR3 covers 12 residues. The germline V gene encodes CDR1 GTSNPN and CDR2 SVGIG (reference sequence). Trimming shortened V by 5 bases and J by 8 bases, and 14 bases separated the two germline ends. The CDR3 DNA reads TGTGCCTGGTCCCTCCCTCGGGGTACGCAGTATTTT. It codes for CAWSLPRGTQYF.

This clone was picked up one time. The chain is built from TRBV21-1 and TRBJ2-7; the D segment call TRBD2 is taken from the table without a DNA check. TRBV21-1 is a pseudogene segment. The CDR3 consists of 19 residues. CDR3 in DNA: TGTGCCAGCAGCTCCCGAGGGGTAGCGGGAGGCCTTACCGCCTACGAGCAGTACTTC. It translates to CASSSRGVAGGLTAYEQYF.

The DNA of the CDR3 is TGCAGCGTAACAGGGGGTGGCTTCACAGATACGCAGTATTTT. Amino acid sequence: CSVTGGGFTDTQYF. The chain uses TRBV29-1 and TRBJ2-3; 8 bases line up with TRBD1. This CDR3 is 14 amino acids long. CDR1 is SQVTM, CDR2 ANQGSEA, per germline. The junction had 7 bases not matched to a gene; V was cut back by 6 bases and J by 2 bases.

This clone has just one count. The gene calls are TRBV19 and TRBJ2-4; D unclear. Deletions cut 9 bases from V and 0 bases from J, with 12 bases between. CDR1 and CDR2 (germline): LNHDA, SQIVND (reference sequence). CDR3 length equals 14 residues. CDR3 sequence reads: CASSLEPAKNIQYF. In DNA, the CDR3 is TGTGCCAGCAGCTTAGAACCAGCCAAAAACATTCAGTACTTC.

This sequence joins TRBV7-2 and TRBJ1-2; D unresolved. The CDR3 covers 15 residues. The germline CDR1 and CDR2 sequences are SGHTA and FQGNSA. V gave up 1 base and J gave up 0 bases, with 9 bases separating them. CDR3 sequence reads: CASSLGSTTNYGYTF. Here the CDR3 DNA reads TGTGCCAGCAGCTTAGGATCAACAACTAACTATGGCTACACCTTC.

Written as DNA, the CDR3 is TGTGCCTGGAGTGCCGACAGGGGACTTACTGAAGCTTTCTTT. Amino acid sequence: CAWSADRGLTEAFF. This chain joins TRBV30 and TRBJ1-1; 8 positions agree with TRBD1. The CDR3 spans 14 residues. Germline V gene data show CDR1 as GTSNPN and CDR2 as SVGIG (reference sequence). V lost 1 base to trimming and J lost 5 bases; unmatched junction nucleotides: 6.